The rows below give T cell receptor beta chains drawn from one sample of a study of regulatory T cells in long-lasting Graves disease. In TCRdb, the multiplex PCR reads were re-called with MiXCR into one record per CDR3 protein. This sample carries around 360,000 distinct CDR3 sequences, 16% of them seen once, and the ten largest clones take 20% to 25%. This sample also appeared in a second study, on T cells in Graves' hyperthyroidism and ophthalmopathy.

This material consisted of peripheral blood mononuclear cells (PBMCs), taken at new diagnosis, from a patient treated with antithyroid drugs. Receptor source: a woman aged 18-29 years with Graves disease. The CDR3 runs from the conserved cysteine through the conserved F or W.

J,length,V,CDR3
TRBJ2-7,15,TRBV2,CASSELAAGGNEQYF
TRBJ1-2,12,TRBV28,CASSLTNYGYTF
TRBJ1-2,13,TRBV24-1,CATSRGQTCGYTF
TRBJ2-1,14,TRBV24-1,CATSGFEGGDEQFF
TRBJ2-1,14,TRBV28,CASSLRQPYNEQFF
TRBJ2-2,14,TRBV20-1,CSATRVTNTGELFF
TRBJ2-3,16,TRBV6-2/TRBV6-3,CASSYSNSGATDTQYF
TRBJ2-7,15,TRBV18,CASSPRGTGGYEQYF
TRBJ1-1,14,TRBV2,CARGDLRGKIEAFF
TRBJ2-2,15,TRBV5-1,CASSFTGGPTGELFF
TRBJ1-5,14,TRBV2,CASSGTGGNQPQHF
TRBJ2-5,14,TRBV15,CATSRDPNQETQYF
TRBJ2-1,16,TRBV6-4,CASSDSRLGTEGEQFF
TRBJ1-2,15,TRBV9,CASFGPRDGDYGYTF
TRBJ2-7,16,TRBV7-9,CASSLKVGVKAYEQYF
TRBJ2-2,17,TRBV7-8,CASSFPTQGPNTGELFF
TRBJ2-3,14,TRBV10-3,CAIRTSGGTDTQYF
TRBJ2-3,15,TRBV27,CASSWGGAWTDTQYF
TRBJ2-7,15,TRBV3-1,CASSHGAGGFSEQYF
TRBJ2-1,19,TRBV4-1,CASSQAATGLPSAYNEQFF
TRBJ2-1,16,TRBV6-5,CASSYSGTGGLNEQFF
TRBJ2-3,13,TRBV10-3,CAISEGSTDTQYF
TRBJ2-7,13,TRBV4-1,CASSQGQGSEQYF
TRBJ2-5,16,TRBV3-1,CASSPLAGVAEETQYF
TRBJ2-7,14,TRBV6-1,CASTQPARGYEQYF
TRBJ1-1,14,TRBV6-1,CASRQTGAGTEAFF
TRBJ1-1,14,TRBV6-1,CASSELGGGAEAFF
TRBJ1-6,13,TRBV3-1,CASSQGLNSPLHF
TRBJ1-1,14,TRBV3-1,CASSRLQANTEAFF
-,14,TRBV6-1,CASSLEGYQETQYF
TRBJ2-6,14,TRBV9,CASSAGSGANVLTF
TRBJ2-7,14,TRBV7-9,CASSLGAETYEQYF
TRBJ2-2,14,TRBV5-1,CASSFATNTGELFF
TRBJ2-1,17,TRBV5-1,CASKSRSGDFARAEQFF
TRBJ2-2,15,TRBV20-1,CSATRQGANTGELFF
TRBJ2-3,15,TRBV9,CASSYRSGPTDTQYF
TRBJ2-1,13,TRBV28,CASVGGGGNEQFF
TRBJ2-1,18,TRBV3-1,CASSQGGLVAEFYNEQFF
TRBJ1-2,16,TRBV6-5,CASSFSGTGGDYGYTF
TRBJ1-1,15,TRBV29-1,CSVTYGTLMNTEAFF
TRBJ2-7,13,TRBV2,CASSQGTTPQQYF
TRBJ2-1,16,TRBV7-3,CASSLWPSGRTNEQFF
-,14,TRBV5-1,CASSAREGLDEQFF
TRBJ2-1,16,TRBV24-1,CATSDPYGGSYNEQFF
TRBJ2-2,14,TRBV20-1,CSASAGENTGELFF
TRBJ2-5,13,TRBV2,CASSHPGQETQYF
TRBJ1-1,12,TRBV30,CASLPGNTEAFF
TRBJ1-6,14,TRBV5-1,CASSKDTGDSPLHF
TRBJ1-6,16,TRBV28,CASSFVGQEYNSPLHF
TRBJ1-5,12,TRBV20-1,CSASSGNQPQHF
TRBJ2-5,17,TRBV7-8,CASSRPLGAGGPQTQYF
TRBJ2-3,9,TRBV19,CASSPDRGF
TRBJ2-1,17,TRBV7-8,CASSLADSRGDYNEQFF
TRBJ2-7,17,TRBV2,CASITGTSGRVSYEQYF